This T cell receptor (beta chain) originates from a study of T cell responses to AZD1222 COVID-19 vaccine. As for the study in general: It was second doses at about 4 or about 12 weeks that were pooled.

The method was immunoSEQ multiplex PCR; TCRdb's version includes in-frame clones alone and lacks a portion of them. The sample includes around 140,000 clones, over 75% seen only once; the top ten take about 7%. Germline V gives CDR1 SNHLY, CDR2 FYNNEI. This CDR3 has 15 residues. V gave up 4 bases and J gave up 2 bases; unmatched junction bases: 7. This specimen consisted of peripheral blood, obtained on day 0 of AZD1222 vaccination. The chain couples TRBV2 to TRBJ2-5; 7 nucleotides match TRBD1. This TCR came from an adult in good health. The CDR3 sequence is CASSGGQAVQETQYF. The CDR3 DNA reads TGTGCCAGCAGTGGAGGACAGGCTGTACAAGAGACCCAGTACTTC.